This T cell receptor beta chain was obtained from a study of blood T cell repertoires in COVID-19. Study in general: Acute-phase and convalescent COVID-19 samples originated in the United States, Italy and Spain.

In the original workflow: Reference gene primer amplification in the assay estimated nucleated cell counts. The assay was immunoSEQ multiplex PCR, and TCRdb's table has in-frame clones only and misses some. The V and J calls and clone size come from that table; D and trimming were worked out from the DNA. Of over 300,000 clones in the sample, around 89% were seen once. Germline lookup yields CDR1 LGHNA and CDR2 YSLEER. This CDR3 has 17 residues. Trimming at V came to 0 bases and at J to 3 bases, leaving 9 bases not matched to a gene. The age range of participants was 18 to 89 years, with residence in about 25 US areas.

What was sequenced was PBMCs or T cells enriched from blood (not recorded which). The chain uses TRBV4-3 and TRBJ2-5; 8 nucleotides line up with TRBD2. The receptor's source is a woman in her 30s with acute COVID-19. CDR3 coding DNA: TGCGCCAGCAGCCAAGATCGTCGCGGGGGGTTTAAAGAGACCCAGTACTTC. Translation: CASSQDRRGGFKETQYF.